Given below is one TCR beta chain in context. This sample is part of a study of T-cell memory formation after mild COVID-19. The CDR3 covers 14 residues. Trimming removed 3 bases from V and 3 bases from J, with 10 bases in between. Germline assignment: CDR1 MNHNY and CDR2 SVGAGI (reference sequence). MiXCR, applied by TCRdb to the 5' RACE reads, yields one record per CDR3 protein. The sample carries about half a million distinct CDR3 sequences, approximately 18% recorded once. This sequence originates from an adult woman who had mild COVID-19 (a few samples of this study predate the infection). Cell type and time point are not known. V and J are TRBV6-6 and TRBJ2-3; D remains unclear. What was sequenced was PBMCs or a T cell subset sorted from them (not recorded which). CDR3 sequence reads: CASSYRQATDTQYF. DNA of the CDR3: TGTGCCAGCAGTTATCGGCAGGCGACAGATACGCAGTATTTT.